This TCR beta chain came from a study of shared clonotypes between healthy human individuals. CDR1 is SGHAT and CDR2 is FQNNGV in the germline V gene. The CDR3 covers 14 residues. Trimming pared 5 bases from V and 3 bases from J, leaving 13 bases between. Using immunoSEQ multiplex PCR, the repertoire was profiled, and TCRdb retains in-frame clones only, with some absent. The sample consists of about 2.3 million clones, about 90% of them appearing once. Material: naive CD4+ T cells from PBMCs. Subset in this sample: CD45RA+ positively selected. This sequence joins TRBV11-2 and TRBJ1-1, with D unresolved. This TCR came from a man younger than 35 in good health. Some clones in this sample may be carry-over from other donors' samples. The CDR3 loop is CASSHPPGYTEAFF. The CDR3 region has the DNA TGTGCCAGCAGCCACCCGCCGGGATACACTGAAGCTTTCTTT.